Shown below are 29 T cell receptor beta chains from a single sample sequenced in a study of PD-1 blockade in classical Hodgkin lymphoma. Specified time point: cycle 4 day 1 (C4D1), after more than 5 weeks of nivolumab. Autologous stem cell transplantation was followed by relapse in every patient, and brentuximab vedotin exposure varied. Using magnetic negative selection, the CD4+ T cells were separated out of thawed PBMCs. Method: immunoSEQ multiplex PCR; TCRdb's copy keeps in-frame clones and lacks some. The top ten hold 1.5% of the sample, which has approximately 6,200 clones, 86% seen once. The material was CD4+ T cells from blood, obtained before the fourth cycle of nivolumab. All receptors come from a human donor with classical Hodgkin lymphoma.

This clone has only a few counts. This chain joins TRBV28 and TRBJ1-2; D unclear. Looked up from germline, CDR1 is MDHEN and CDR2 is SYDVKM. CDR3 size: 12 residues. V dropped 3 bases and J dropped 5 bases, with 7 bases sitting between them. The CDR3 here is CASSLPQYGYTF. The CDR3 coding sequence is TGTGCCAGCAGTTTGCCCCAATATGGCTACACCTTC.

The CDR3 protein is CASSFLLAGMGKKDTQYF. The CDR3 DNA reads TGTGCCAGCAGTTTCCTCCTGGCCGGAATGGGCAAGAAAGATACGCAGTATTTT. This sequence joins TRBV27 and TRBJ2-3; D is undetermined. V dropped 3 bases and J dropped 5 bases, with 24 bases sitting between them. CDR1 is MNHEY and CDR2 is SMNVEV in the germline V gene (reference sequence). The CDR3 contains 18 residues.

The J gene is TRBJ1-1, the V gene TRBV30, with 8 positions matching TRBD1. Germline V gene lookup returns CDR1 GTSNPN and CDR2 SVGIG (reference sequence). J lost 6 bases, V lost 0 bases, and 3 bases had no gene match. This CDR3 has 13 amino acids. CDR3 amino acids: CAWSVNRGAEAFF. As DNA, the CDR3 is TGTGCCTGGAGTGTAAACAGGGGGGCTGAAGCTTTCTTT.

V is TRBV27 and J is TRBJ1-6; possibly TRBD1 for D (5 bases). The V end was cut by 1 base, the J end by 7 bases, with 11 bases between. The CDR3 has 15 amino acids. Germline CDR1 MNHEY, CDR2 SMNVEV (reference sequence). In DNA form, the CDR3 reads TGTGCCAGCAGTTTATTGGGTCAGGGAAATTCACCCCTCCACTTT. Its translation is CASSLLGQGNSPLHF.

For this clone: No conserved phenylalanine or tryptophan is present at the end of the CDR3, so a read error is the likely explanation. Here the CDR3 DNA reads TGTGCCTGGGTAAATTCAGGGACAAGATATAATTCACCCCTCCACCTT. Its translation: CAWVNSGTRYNSPLHL. The V and J genes are TRBV30 and TRBJ1-6, with D perhaps TRBD1 (6 bases). This CDR3 region has 16 residues. Trimming left V 5 bases short and J 4 bases short, with 18 bases between. Germline V gene lookup returns CDR1 GTSNPN and CDR2 SVGIG (reference sequence).

This clone has just one count. The chain uses TRBV19 and TRBJ2-3; 12 nucleotides agree with TRBD2. The CDR3 contains 15 residues. The V gene's germline CDR1 is LNHDA and CDR2 SQIVND (reference sequence). With V trimmed by 10 bases and J by 2 bases, 7 bases remained unmatched. DNA of the CDR3: TGTGCCACCAGGACTAGCGGGACGGCCACAGATACGCAGTATTTT. Amino acids: CATRTSGTATDTQYF.

This clone appeared a single time. This rearrangement joins TRBV19 to TRBJ2-7, with D possibly matching TRBD1 (6 bases). Per the germline V gene, CDR1 is LNHDA and CDR2 is SQIVND (reference sequence). V shed 4 bases and J shed 7 bases, with 23 bases lying between them. The CDR3 sequence is 16 residues long. CDR3 in amino acids: CASSNPQGSWLGEQYF. The CDR3 DNA sequence: TGTGCCAGTAGTAACCCACAGGGAAGTTGGCTCGGGGAGCAGTACTTC.

The genes are TRBV2 and TRBJ1-4; tentative D call: TRBD1 (6 bases). Germline-derived CDR1 and CDR2 are SNHLY and FYNNEI. This CDR3 comprises 14 residues. V was clipped by 6 bases and J by 3 bases, with 11 bases between them. The DNA for the CDR3 is TGTGCCAGCAGAGTGACAGGCGCTAATGAAAAACTGTTTTTT. It codes for CASRVTGANEKLFF.

This clone was found once. This chain uses TRBV13 with TRBJ2-5; 10 nucleotides line up with TRBD2. The CDR3 contains 16 residues. J lost 4 bases, V lost 2 bases, and 7 bases had no gene match. The germline CDR1 and CDR2 sequences are PRHDT and FYEKMQ (reference sequence). The CDR3 is CASSLTSGGARETQYF. CDR3 DNA: TGTGCCAGCAGCTTAACAAGCGGGGGGGCACGAGAGACCCAGTACTTC.

The V gene is TRBV10-3, the J gene TRBJ2-2; D remains unclear. V was cut by 3 bases and J by 2 bases, with 10 bases left in between. This CDR3 spans 15 amino acids. From germline, CDR1 is ENHRY and CDR2 SYGVKD. CDR3: CAISDGHRNTGELFF. The CDR3 coding sequence is TGTGCCATCAGTGATGGGCACAGAAACACCGGGGAGCTGTTTTTT.

The DNA for the CDR3 is TGTGCCAGCAGTGGAAAACAGGGAGCCCTAGGCTACACCTTC. This encodes CASSGKQGALGYTF. The chain uses TRBV6-5 and TRBJ1-2; D is possibly TRBD1 (6 bases). CDR1 is MNHEY, CDR2 SVGAGI, per germline. V lost 5 bases, J lost 8 bases, and 18 bases lay in between. The CDR3 is 14 amino acids.

The chain has TRBV7-9 and TRBJ1-4; D might be TRBD1 (5 bases). There are 12 residues in the CDR3. Germline V lookup: CDR1 SEHNR, CDR2 FQNEAQ (reference sequence). V was trimmed by 5 bases and J by 11 bases, leaving 12 bases between them. CDR3 sequence: CASSQEGRKLFF. The CDR3 DNA sequence: TGTGCCAGCAGCCAAGAGGGGAGGAAACTGTTTTTT.

The V and J genes are TRBV7-2 and TRBJ2-1, with TRBD2 as a possible D gene (5 bases). The CDR3 spans 15 residues. The V and J ends lost 3 bases and 4 bases respectively, with 13 bases between them. The germline CDR1 and CDR2 sequences are SGHTA and FQGNSA. The CDR3 DNA sequence: TGTGCCAGCAGCTTTGCGGCTAGCCGGTACAATGAGCAGTTCTTC. Translated: CASSFAASRYNEQFF.

The rearrangement links TRBV29-1 to TRBJ2-7; TRBD2 might be the D (6 bases). CDR1 and CDR2 (germline): SQVTM, ANQGSEA. The germline V and J ends were trimmed by 5 bases and 5 bases, with 22 bases remaining between them. The CDR3 loop spans 15 amino acids. The chain's CDR3 is CSVTTQGGMMNEQYF. DNA of the CDR3: TGCAGCGTTACAACTCAGGGAGGCATGATGAACGAGCAGTACTTC.

The V and J genes are TRBV29-1 and TRBJ1-5; 9 nucleotides agree with TRBD1. Per germline, CDR1 SQVTM and CDR2 ANQGSEA. Trimming at V came to 6 bases and at J to 6 bases, leaving 6 bases not matched to a gene. The CDR3 spans 13 residues. CDR3 residues: CSVGGQGSQPQHF. For the CDR3, the DNA is TGCAGCGTCGGCGGACAGGGGTCTCAGCCCCAGCATTTT. Looking up the rest from reference TRBV29-1 and TRBJ1-5 gives the full variable domain: SAVISQKPSRDICQRGTSLTIQCQVDSQVTMMFWYRQQPGQSLTLIATANQGSEATYESGFVIDKFPISRPNLTFSTLTVSNMSPEDSSIYLCSVGGQGSQPQHFGDGTRLSIL.

Here the CDR3 DNA reads TGTGCCAGCAGTGTCCTACCAAAGGGACAGAAAGAGACCCAGTACTTC. Translating it yields CASSVLPKGQKETQYF. The chain couples TRBV2 to TRBJ2-5; 7 bases match TRBD1. V was pared by 4 bases and J by 3 bases, with 11 bases of the junction left unmatched. CDR1 is SNHLY, CDR2 FYNNEI, per germline. The CDR3 is made up of 16 amino acids.

The V gene is TRBV19, the J gene TRBJ2-1; no firm D call. The CDR3 has 13 residues. CDR1 and CDR2 from the germline V gene are LNHDA and SQIVND (reference sequence). V lost 9 bases and J lost 3, with 12 bases in between. The CDR3: CASHDGIYNEQFF. The CDR3 nucleotides read TGTGCCAGCCACGACGGCATCTACAATGAGCAGTTCTTC.

The chain is built from TRBV7-2 and TRBJ2-3; no clear D gene. The CDR3 contains 14 residues. The germline gives CDR1 SGHTA, CDR2 FQGNSA. Trimming took 1 base from V and 1 from J, leaving 6 bases between them. The DNA of the CDR3 is TGTGCCAGCAGCTTAGAAGTCGGCACAGATACGCAGTATTTT. It codes for CASSLEVGTDTQYF.

The V call is TRBV6-1, the J call TRBJ1-5; no clear D gene. V dropped 4 bases and J dropped 9 bases, with 16 bases sitting between them. The CDR3 has 14 residues. Germline values: CDR1 MNHNS, CDR2 SASEGT. CDR3 in DNA: TGTGCCAGCAGTGTTGCCGGCCAATTTTGGCCCCAGCATTTT. It codes for CASSVAGQFWPQHF.

This chain links TRBV9 with TRBJ2-2, with no clear D. In germline, CDR1 is SGDLS, CDR2 YYNGEE. The length of the CDR3 is 15 residues. The V end was cut by 0 bases, the J end by 0 bases, with 6 bases between. CDR3: CASSVGQPNTGELFF. The CDR3 DNA reads as TGTGCCAGCAGCGTAGGGCAGCCGAACACCGGGGAGCTGTTTTTT.

This clone was counted a few times. The rearrangement uses TRBV27 and TRBJ2-7; a possible D gene is TRBD1 (7 bases). The CDR3 spans 15 residues. CDR1 and CDR2 (germline): MNHEY, SMNVEV (reference sequence). With 8 bases removed from V and 1 base from J, the gap between germline ends came to 18 bases. The CDR3 nucleotides read TGTGCCAGCTCAAGGGGGCGGGGCCTATCCTACGAGCAGTACTTC. It yields the protein CASSRGRGLSYEQYF.

This clone has only a few counts. The rearrangement uses TRBV5-1 and TRBJ1-5, with D uncertain. V lost 1 base and J lost 4, with 9 bases in between. In germline, CDR1 is SGHRS, CDR2 YFSETQ. The CDR3 spans 14 residues. The CDR3 protein is CASSLTGNNQPQHF. The CDR3 nucleotides are TGCGCCAGCAGCTTGACGGGCAATAATCAGCCCCAGCATTTT.

This chain joins TRBV6-6 and TRBJ1-1; 7 nucleotides line up with TRBD1. From germline, CDR1 is MNHNY and CDR2 SVGAGI (reference sequence). V was pared by 2 bases and J by 10 bases, with 4 bases of the junction left unmatched. The CDR3 spans 12 residues. The CDR3 nucleotides are TGTGCCAGCAGTTACGGCCAGGGGGGAGCTTTCTTT. Amino acids: CASSYGQGGAFF.

V is TRBV5-1 and J is TRBJ1-2; the D is unclear. The CDR3 sequence is 14 residues long. Germline CDR1 reads SGHRS; CDR2 reads YFSETQ. Trimming removed 3 bases from V and 7 bases from J, with 16 bases in between. Written as DNA, the CDR3 is TGCGCCAGCAGCTCAGCCGGACGTACCAGTGGCTACACCTTC. This codes for CASSSAGRTSGYTF.

The chain is built from TRBV5-1 and TRBJ2-1, with 11 positions matching TRBD2. The length of the CDR3 is 14 residues. Germline CDR1 is SGHRS and CDR2 is YFSETQ. The trim removed 1 base at V and 9 bases at J, leaving 3 bases unmatched. CDR3 region: CASSLTSGSSEQFF. The DNA of the CDR3 is TGCGCCAGCAGCTTGACTAGCGGGAGCAGTGAGCAGTTCTTC.

The J gene is TRBJ2-7, the V gene TRBV6-1; D is possibly TRBD2 (5 bases). V lost 2 bases and J lost 5, with 13 bases in between. This CDR3 region has 14 residues. Germline assignment: CDR1 MNHNS and CDR2 SASEGT. CDR3 loop: CASSEPGYIHEQYF. The CDR3 bases are TGTGCCAGCAGTGAACCGGGATATATCCACGAGCAGTACTTC.

V gene TRBV5-4 combines with J gene TRBJ1-1; TRBD1 might be the D (5 bases). Germline CDR1 is SGHNT and CDR2 is YYREEE (reference sequence). The germline V and J ends were trimmed by 0 bases and 1 base, with 10 bases remaining between them. The CDR3 is 15 residues long. The CDR3 protein is CASSLGGGRNTEAFF. The CDR3 nucleotides are TGTGCCAGCAGCTTGGGGGGGGGTCGGAACACTGAAGCTTTCTTT.

This chain joins TRBV6-1 and TRBJ2-1; 12 bases map to TRBD1. The CDR3 is 15 amino acids. Germline CDR1 and CDR2: MNHNS and SASEGT. Unmatched junction bases numbered 10, after V lost 7 bases and J lost 9 bases. The CDR3 sequence: CASITGTGGNGEQFF. The DNA for the CDR3 is TGTGCCAGCATTACCGGGACAGGGGGCAACGGTGAGCAGTTCTTC.

The chain links TRBV5-1 to TRBJ1-1; D possibly corresponds to TRBD1 (5 bases). CDR1 and CDR2 from the germline V gene are SGHRS and YFSETQ. The V and J ends lost 1 base and 1 base respectively, with 17 bases between them. CDR3 length: 17 residues. The CDR3 reads CASSLLSGPVPNTEAFF. For the CDR3, the DNA is TGCGCCAGCAGCTTGTTATCGGGACCCGTCCCGAACACTGAAGCTTTCTTT. The full variable domain, in which reference TRBV5-1 and TRBJ1-1 provide the parts outside the CDR3, is KAGVTQTPRYLIKTRGQQVTLSCSPISGHRSVSWYQQTPGQGLQFLFEYFSETQRNKGNFPGRFSGRQFSNSRSEMNVSTLELGDSALYLCASSLLSGPVPNTEAFFGQGTRLTVV.